These T cell receptor beta chains were read from a single sample in a study of blood T cells in healthy people across ages. MiXCR, run by TCRdb on the 5' RACE reads, gives a single entry per CDR3 protein. The sample carries fewer than 900,000 distinct CDR3 sequences, 49% recorded once. The specimen was blood. These receptors were collected from a woman in her fifties or sixties in good health. Each CDR3 is given with its conserved first and last residue. Each record gives: CDR3 DNA, CDR3 protein, D gene, J gene, clone size, V gene. The D gene is left open where the match is weak. Clone size is shown for a subset of rows, as once, few, many or a class of expanded clone.

DNA: TGCAGTGCTAGCCTAAAGGACAGTGAAGCTTTCTTT
CDR3: CSASLKDSEAFF
D: -
J: TRBJ1-1
size: few
V: TRBV20-1

DNA: TGTGCCTGGATCGGGGCCCCTAGCGGGATTGGTGAGCAGTTCTTC
CDR3: CAWIGAPSGIGEQFF
D: TRBD2
J: TRBJ2-1
size: -
V: TRBV30

DNA: TGTGCCAGCAGCTCCCAATGGGGCACCGGGGAGCTGTTTTTT
CDR3: CASSSQWGTGELFF
D: -
J: TRBJ2-2
size: -
V: TRBV7-2

DNA: TGTGCCAGCAGGAGTAGCACAGATACGCAGTATTTT
CDR3: CASRSSTDTQYF
D: -
J: TRBJ2-3
size: -
V: TRBV28

DNA: TGCGCCAGCAGCTTGGAGGGGAACTATGGCTACACCTTC
CDR3: CASSLEGNYGYTF
D: -
J: TRBJ1-2
size: many
V: TRBV5-1

DNA: TGTGCCAGCCATACCATGACAGGCACAGATACGCAGTATTTT
CDR3: CASHTMTGTDTQYF
D: -
J: TRBJ2-3
size: few
V: TRBV27

DNA: TGTGCCAGCCGGCTATTGTCGGATTCACCCCTCCACTTT
CDR3: CASRLLSDSPLHF
D: -
J: TRBJ1-6
size: -
V: TRBV28

DNA: TGCAGTGCTAGTAGCGGGAGGGCTACAGATACGCAGTATTTT
CDR3: CSASSGRATDTQYF
D: TRBD2
J: TRBJ2-3
size: -
V: TRBV20-1

DNA: TGTGCCAGCAGCGCGGGACTAGCGGGAGGGCGAAGCACAGATACGCAGTATTTT
CDR3: CASSAGLAGGRSTDTQYF
D: TRBD2
J: TRBJ2-3
size: -
V: TRBV7-8

DNA: TGTGCCAGCAGTTTAGTTGGGACAGGGGGAGAGACCCAGTACTTC
CDR3: CASSLVGTGGETQYF
D: TRBD1
J: TRBJ2-5
size: -
V: TRBV28

DNA: TGTGCCAGCAGTAAGATAGCGGGAGGCGAGACCCAGTACTTC
CDR3: CASSKIAGGETQYF
D: TRBD2
J: TRBJ2-5
size: few
V: TRBV27

DNA: TGCAGCGTAAAGGGACTAGCGGGAGGATTTTCCTACAATGAGCAGTTCTTC
CDR3: CSVKGLAGGFSYNEQFF
D: TRBD2
J: TRBJ2-1
size: few
V: TRBV29-1

DNA: TGTGCCATCAGTGACCTTAGCGGGAGGACCTCCTACAATGAGCAGTTCTTC
CDR3: CAISDLSGRTSYNEQFF
D: TRBD2
J: TRBJ2-1
size: -
V: TRBV10-3

DNA: TGTGCCAGCAGCGGAGGGGTTGAAAAACTGTTTTTT
CDR3: CASSGGVEKLFF
D: -
J: TRBJ1-4
size: -
V: TRBV6-6

DNA: TGTGCCAGCACACCACGGACTAGCTCGGATACGCAGTATTTT
CDR3: CASTPRTSSDTQYF
D: TRBD2
J: TRBJ2-3
size: -
V: TRBV28

DNA: TGTGCCAGCACAACGCCGGGACTACCAAGCTCCTACAATGAGCAGTTCTTC
CDR3: CASTTPGLPSSYNEQFF
D: TRBD2
J: TRBJ2-1
size: -
V: TRBV28

DNA: TGCGCCAGCAGCCCCCGGTTCTCAGGGTCTTACAATGAGCAGTTCTTC
CDR3: CASSPRFSGSYNEQFF
D: -
J: TRBJ2-1
size: many
V: TRBV5-1

DNA: TGTGCCAGCAGTTTACCCACAAATGGGGGGTTGCACACTGAAGCTTTCTTT
CDR3: CASSLPTNGGLHTEAFF
D: -
J: TRBJ1-1
size: few
V: TRBV27

DNA: TGTGCCTGGACCAAACAGGGATTATATAATTCACCCCTCCACTTT
CDR3: CAWTKQGLYNSPLHF
D: -
J: TRBJ1-6
size: -
V: TRBV30

DNA: TGTGCCAGCAGCCCGGTTGAAAGGCGTCAAGAGACCCAGTACTTC
CDR3: CASSPVERRQETQYF
D: -
J: TRBJ2-5
size: -
V: TRBV12-3/TRBV12-4

DNA: TGTGCCAGCACGTGGCAAAGGTATAAGGGACAGGGAAAAGCTGAAGCTTTCTTT
CDR3: CASTWQRYKGQGKAEAFF
D: TRBD1
J: TRBJ1-1
size: -
V: TRBV6-2/TRBV6-3

DNA: TGCAGTGCTAGAGACCAGACTAGTGATAGGTTCTTC
CDR3: CSARDQTSDRFF
D: -
J: TRBJ2-1
size: few
V: TRBV20-1

DNA: TGTGCCAGCAGTACCGGGACGGTGAATAATTCACCCCTCCACTTT
CDR3: CASSTGTVNNSPLHF
D: -
J: TRBJ1-6
size: -
V: TRBV2

DNA: TGTGCCAGCAGCTCAGGGACAGGGGACTATGGCTACACCTTC
CDR3: CASSSGTGDYGYTF
D: TRBD1
J: TRBJ1-2
size: -
V: TRBV7-2

DNA: TGTGCCAGCAGCTCCTACCGGCTAGGGAACCACAATGAGCAGTTCTTC
CDR3: CASSSYRLGNHNEQFF
D: -
J: TRBJ2-1
size: -
V: TRBV11-2

DNA: TGCAGTGCTAGAGGGGCGGGACTCAGGAATGAGCAGTTCTTC
CDR3: CSARGAGLRNEQFF
D: -
J: TRBJ2-1
size: few
V: TRBV20-1

DNA: TGCGCCAGCAGCTTGCCGGAGGTGGAGACCCAGTACTTC
CDR3: CASSLPEVETQYF
D: -
J: TRBJ2-5
size: -
V: TRBV5-1

DNA: TGCAGTGCTAAGGACTTAACCTACGAGCAGTACTTC
CDR3: CSAKDLTYEQYF
D: -
J: TRBJ2-7
size: many
V: TRBV20-1

DNA: TGTGCCAGCAGCCTAGGTCTCGGCGGACAGGGAGGCGGCTACACCTTC
CDR3: CASSLGLGGQGGGYTF
D: TRBD1
J: TRBJ1-2
size: -
V: TRBV11-1

DNA: TGTGCCAGCAGAAGGAACGGAAAGGCCTATGGCTACACCTTC
CDR3: CASRRNGKAYGYTF
D: -
J: TRBJ1-2
size: -
V: TRBV28

DNA: TGTGCCAGCAGTTCGGCTGAAGCATATAGCACAGATACGCAGTATTTT
CDR3: CASSSAEAYSTDTQYF
D: -
J: TRBJ2-3
size: -
V: TRBV28

DNA: TGTGCCAGCAGCGCCCGGACAGGAGCAGATACGCAGTATTTT
CDR3: CASSARTGADTQYF
D: TRBD1
J: TRBJ2-3
size: -
V: TRBV9

DNA: TGCAGACCTACGGACAGGAGGAGCAATCAGCCCCAGCATTTT
CDR3: CRPTDRRSNQPQHF
D: TRBD1
J: TRBJ1-5
size: -
V: TRBV20-1

DNA: TGCAGTGCTAATAGGGATAAGAATCAGCCCCAGCATTTT
CDR3: CSANRDKNQPQHF
D: -
J: TRBJ1-5
size: -
V: TRBV20-1

DNA: TGTGCCAGCAGTTTAGTTTCCCAGGGCCTGGCGGGTTGGCAGTTCTTC
CDR3: CASSLVSQGLAGWQFF
D: -
J: TRBJ2-1
size: -
V: TRBV12-3/TRBV12-4

DNA: TGCGCCAGCAGCCCTGGGGGGATGATCCGCTACGAGCAGTACTTC
CDR3: CASSPGGMIRYEQYF
D: -
J: TRBJ2-7
size: -
V: TRBV5-1

DNA: TGCAGTGCTAGAGAAGTTCGGACAGGTACAAACTCCTACGAGCAGTACTTC
CDR3: CSAREVRTGTNSYEQYF
D: TRBD1
J: TRBJ2-7
size: -
V: TRBV20-1

DNA: TGTGCCAGCAGGGTTAGCTCCTACGAGCAGTACTTC
CDR3: CASRVSSYEQYF
D: -
J: TRBJ2-7
size: few
V: TRBV28

DNA: TGTGCCAGCAGCGCGACCCCCGGACAGAACACTGAAGCTTTCTTT
CDR3: CASSATPGQNTEAFF
D: -
J: TRBJ1-1
size: -
V: TRBV7-6

DNA: TGCAGTGCTAAGACTGGACTAACCGTCTACGAGCAGTACTTC
CDR3: CSAKTGLTVYEQYF
D: -
J: TRBJ2-7
size: -
V: TRBV20-1

DNA: TGTGCCAGCAGTCGTAGCGGGAGTACCCACGAGCAGTACTTC
CDR3: CASSRSGSTHEQYF
D: TRBD2
J: TRBJ2-7
size: -
V: TRBV5-4

DNA: TGCAGTGCTGTTACTAGCGGGAGGGGGAAGACCCAGTACTTC
CDR3: CSAVTSGRGKTQYF
D: TRBD2
J: TRBJ2-5
size: -
V: TRBV20-1

DNA: TGCGCCAGCAGCGCCTCAGGGGGACTTGCCTACGAGCAGTACTTC
CDR3: CASSASGGLAYEQYF
D: -
J: TRBJ2-7
size: -
V: TRBV5-1

DNA: TGTGCCAGCAGTGAGCCATACAGGGTCGCGGGGGCCAACGTCCTGACTTTC
CDR3: CASSEPYRVAGANVLTF
D: -
J: TRBJ2-6
size: -
V: TRBV25-1

DNA: TGTGCCAGCAACCAAAACCTAGCGGGGGGCCAAGAGACCCAGTACTTC
CDR3: CASNQNLAGGQETQYF
D: TRBD2
J: TRBJ2-5
size: once
V: TRBV3-1

DNA: TGTGCCAGCAGCCCCCTAGCGGGTTACAATGAGCAGTTCTTC
CDR3: CASSPLAGYNEQFF
D: TRBD2
J: TRBJ2-1
size: many
V: TRBV7-3

DNA: TGCAGTGCTTCGGACAGGGGGTCTGGCTACACCTTC
CDR3: CSASDRGSGYTF
D: TRBD1
J: TRBJ1-2
size: -
V: TRBV20-1

DNA: TGCAGCGTTGGTTCAGGGGGCTGGGAGACCCAGTACTTC
CDR3: CSVGSGGWETQYF
D: TRBD1
J: TRBJ2-5
size: -
V: TRBV29-1

DNA: TGCAGCGCTGGGGAGGGAAAGCAGTACTTC
CDR3: CSAGEGKQYF
D: TRBD2
J: TRBJ2-7
size: -
V: TRBV29-1

DNA: TGTGCCAGCAGCCCCGGACAGGGCCCCAACTATGGCTACACCTTC
CDR3: CASSPGQGPNYGYTF
D: TRBD1
J: TRBJ1-2
size: -
V: TRBV7-6

DNA: TGTGCCAGCAGTTTCAGGGGGGCAGGGAACACTGAAGCTTTCTTT
CDR3: CASSFRGAGNTEAFF
D: TRBD1
J: TRBJ1-1
size: -
V: TRBV28

DNA: TGTGCCAGCAGTCTACCAAAGACTAGCACAGATACGCAGTATTTT
CDR3: CASSLPKTSTDTQYF
D: -
J: TRBJ2-3
size: few
V: TRBV7-2

DNA: TGTGCCAGCAGCTTAGGGGGTAGCGGGAACTTACAGTTCTTC
CDR3: CASSLGGSGNLQFF
D: TRBD2
J: TRBJ2-1
size: many
V: TRBV7-2